What follows are 16 T cell receptor beta chains derived from one specimen sequenced in a study of cytomegalovirus exposure and HLA in healthy donors. The PCR was carried out with 60 Vbeta primers and 13 Jbeta primers. TCRdb's table, derived via immunoSEQ multiplex PCR, lists solely in-frame clones and lacks some. Of under 200,000 clones detected, about 75% appear once; the ten largest clones hold over 4%. Sequencing used PBMCs. These receptors were obtained from a male donor in good health and CMV-seronegative.

This chain uses TRBV5-1 with TRBJ2-7; 9 bases fit TRBD2. This CDR3 is built from 15 residues. Germline V CDR1 and CDR2: SGHRS, YFSETQ. J was trimmed by 4 bases and V by 0 bases; bases with no gene match: 5. For the CDR3, the DNA is TGCGCCAGCAGCTTGGTGCCAGCGGGGGGTTACGAGCAGTACTTC. It yields the protein CASSLVPAGGYEQYF.

Only a few counts were recorded for this clone. This chain uses TRBV5-4 with TRBJ1-1; D is ambiguous. Looked up from germline, CDR1 is SGHNT and CDR2 is YYREEE (reference sequence). The CDR3 extends over 13 amino acids. V lost 2 bases and J lost 1, with 6 bases in between. DNA for the CDR3: TGTGCCAGCAGCTTTGACTGGAACACTGAAGCTTTCTTT. Its translation: CASSFDWNTEAFF.

This sequence joins TRBV5-1 and TRBJ1-1; D gene ambiguous. The V end was cut by 5 bases, the J end by 1 base, with 12 bases between. This CDR3 comprises 14 residues. The V gene's germline CDR1 is SGHRS and CDR2 YFSETQ. DNA for the CDR3: TGCGCCAGCAGTAGGAGTATGGGGAACACTGAAGCTTTCTTT. As protein: CASSRSMGNTEAFF.

V gene TRBV14 combines with J gene TRBJ1-1, with D perhaps matching TRBD1 (5 bases). This CDR3 region has 16 residues. Trimming stripped 0 bases from V and 0 bases from J, with 11 bases between. Germline assignment: CDR1 SGHDN and CDR2 FVKESK. CDR3 nucleotide sequence: TGTGCCAGCAGCCAAGATCGGACATCTATGAACACTGAAGCTTTCTTT. Translating gives CASSQDRTSMNTEAFF.

This chain connects TRBV7-3 to TRBJ2-3; 9 bases map to TRBD2. Germline CDR1 SGHTA, CDR2 FQGTGA. Trimming took 5 bases from V and 3 from J; bases not matched to a gene: 3. The CDR3 has 14 residues. The CDR3 here is CASSRGLATDTQYF. CDR3 sequence (DNA): TGTGCCAGCAGCCGGGGACTAGCAACAGATACGCAGTATTTT.

The chain recombines TRBV6-5 with TRBJ2-1; 7 bases match TRBD2. Trimming at V came to 4 bases and at J to 2 bases, leaving 8 bases not matched to a gene. Germline V gene data show CDR1 as MNHEY and CDR2 as SVGAGI. The length of the CDR3 is 16 residues. DNA for the CDR3: TGTGCCAGCAGTTTGGGGGGGACCCCCACCTACAATGAGCAGTTCTTC. Its translation is CASSLGGTPTYNEQFF.

This clone was recorded a few times. The chain is built from TRBV9 and TRBJ1-1, with 8 bases fitting TRBD1. There are 15 residues in the CDR3. The V gene end was trimmed by 4 bases and the J gene end by 3 bases; junction bases not matched to a gene: 8. Germline assignment: CDR1 SGDLS and CDR2 YYNGEE. CDR3 amino acids: CASSFQGAPDTEAFF. The CDR3 DNA is TGTGCCAGCAGCTTCCAGGGGGCCCCTGACACTGAAGCTTTCTTT.

The V and J genes are TRBV7-9 and TRBJ1-4, with a possible D match to TRBD1 (6 bases). This CDR3 has 17 amino acids. Trimming removed 4 bases at V and 0 bases at J, with 15 bases between. The germline gives CDR1 SEHNR, CDR2 FQNEAQ (reference sequence). CDR3 in amino acids: CASSSGVASTTNEKLFF. CDR3 in DNA: TGTGCCAGCAGCTCAGGGGTAGCCTCTACAACTAATGAAAAACTGTTTTTT.

In this sample, this clone turned up once. CDR3 DNA: TGTGCCAGCAGTGTTAACTTTAATCAGCCCCAGCATTTT. Its translation: CASSVNFNQPQHF. V usage is TRBV6-5 and J usage is TRBJ1-5; D is unclear. Germline-derived CDR1 and CDR2 are MNHEY and SVGAGI. The V end lost 5 bases, the J end lost 4 bases, and 9 bases lay between the germline ends. The CDR3 consists of 13 residues.

This clone was counted once. J is TRBJ2-5 and V is TRBV6-1; tentative D call: TRBD2 (7 bases). Germline V CDR1 and CDR2: MNHNS, SASEGT. The CDR3 loop spans 15 amino acids. The V and J ends lost 2 bases and 5 bases respectively, with 15 bases between them. The CDR3 region is CASSELRRGGETQYF. CDR3 in DNA: TGTGCCAGCAGTGAACTGAGGAGGGGGGGGGAGACCCAGTACTTC.

V and J are TRBV6-1 and TRBJ2-2, with 7 nucleotides matching TRBD2. The CDR3 consists of 15 residues. CDR1 MNHNS and CDR2 SASEGT come from the germline V gene. The trim removed 1 base at V and 6 bases at J, leaving 5 bases unmatched. The CDR3 nucleotides read TGTGCCAGCAGTGAAGGGCGGGGGTTACCCGGGGAGCTGTTTTTT. It specifies CASSEGRGLPGELFF.

V is TRBV7-2 and J is TRBJ2-3, with TRBD2 as a possible D gene (6 bases). Germline-derived CDR1 and CDR2 are SGHTA and FQGNSA. There are 14 residues in the CDR3. The ends were cut back, 8 bases at V and 5 bases at J, with 17 bases in the middle. The CDR3 sequence: CASASGLRLDTQYF. CDR3 sequence (DNA): TGTGCCAGCGCTTCGGGACTGAGGCTAGATACGCAGTATTTT.

The rearrangement uses TRBV4-3 and TRBJ1-2, with 8 bases aligning to TRBD1. The CDR3 runs 17 residues. Germline trimming cut 0 bases from V and 3 bases from J; bases unmatched to any gene: 9. The germline gives CDR1 LGHNA, CDR2 YSLEER. Here the CDR3 reads CASSQDRRHRGDYGYTF. CDR3 nucleotide sequence: TGCGCCAGCAGCCAAGATCGTCGTCACAGGGGGGACTATGGCTACACCTTC.

This sequence joins TRBV7-9 and TRBJ2-5; 11 bases agree with TRBD2. Germline loops: CDR1 SEHNR, CDR2 FQNEAQ (reference sequence). CDR3 length: 16 amino acids. The V segment lost 0 bases and the J segment 1 base; nucleotides outside the gene matches: 1. The CDR3 DNA reads TGTGCCAGCAGCTTAGCTAGCGGGGGGGCCCAAGAGACCCAGTACTTC. Encoded protein: CASSLASGGAQETQYF. Filled out from reference TRBV7-9 and TRBJ2-5, the complete variable domain reads DTGVSQNPRHKITKRGQNVTFRCDPISEHNRLYWYRQTLGQGPEFLTYFQNEAQLEKSRLLSDRFSAERPKGSFSTLEIQRTEQGDSAMYLCASSLASGGAQETQYFGPGTRLLVL.

The chain is built from TRBV19 and TRBJ1-5; 7 nucleotides agree with TRBD1. CDR3 size: 15 residues. From germline, CDR1 is LNHDA and CDR2 SQIVND (reference sequence). V was pared by 3 bases and J by 7 bases, with 9 bases of the junction left unmatched. This CDR3 is CASSMYPSRGQPQHF. CDR3 coding DNA: TGTGCCAGTAGTATGTACCCTAGCAGGGGGCAGCCCCAGCATTTT.

V and J are TRBV5-1 and TRBJ2-4; TRBD1 agrees at 7 bases. V was pared by 4 bases and J by 0 bases, with 19 bases of the junction left unmatched. CDR1 is SGHRS, CDR2 YFSETQ, per germline. The CDR3 loop spans 20 amino acids. The CDR3 protein is CASSPRGQKHLSLAKNIQYF. For the CDR3, the DNA is TGCGCCAGCAGCCCGAGGGGGCAGAAACACCTGAGCCTAGCCAAAAACATTCAGTACTTC. The full variable domain, its missing parts supplied by reference TRBV5-1 and TRBJ2-4, is KAGVTQTPRYLIKTRGQQVTLSCSPISGHRSVSWYQQTPGQGLQFLFEYFSETQRNKGNFPGRFSGRQFSNSRSEMNVSTLELGDSALYLCASSPRGQKHLSLAKNIQYFGAGTRLSVL.